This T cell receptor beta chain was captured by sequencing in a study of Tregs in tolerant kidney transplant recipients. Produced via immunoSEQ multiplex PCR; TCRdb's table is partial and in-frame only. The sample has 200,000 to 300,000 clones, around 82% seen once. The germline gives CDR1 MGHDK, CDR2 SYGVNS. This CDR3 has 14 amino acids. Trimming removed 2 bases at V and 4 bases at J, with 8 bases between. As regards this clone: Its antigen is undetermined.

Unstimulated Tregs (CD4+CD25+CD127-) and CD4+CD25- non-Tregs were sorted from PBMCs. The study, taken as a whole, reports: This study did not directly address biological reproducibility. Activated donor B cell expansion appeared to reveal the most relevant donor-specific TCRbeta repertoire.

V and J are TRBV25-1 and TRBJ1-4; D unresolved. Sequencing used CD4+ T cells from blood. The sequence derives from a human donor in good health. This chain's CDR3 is CASSETANNEKLFF. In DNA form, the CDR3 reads TGTGCCAGCAGTGAAACGGCTAATAATGAAAAACTGTTTTTT.